These T cell receptor beta chains were read from a single sample in a study of T cells in Graves' hyperthyroidism and ophthalmopathy. TCRdb re-called the multiplex PCR reads with MiXCR, one entry per CDR3 protein. The sample includes about 700,000 distinct CDR3 sequences, roughly 45% of them seen just once. The sequenced sample consisted of peripheral blood or thyroid tissue (not recorded which). The origin of the receptors is an adult man with Graves' disease, either hyperthyroidism or ophthalmopathy (not recorded which). The CDR3 runs from the conserved cysteine through the conserved F or W. The D gene is left open where the match is weak. Size values are once, few and many counts, or a class for expanded clones, and some rows have none.

D: TRBD1
size: NA
J: TRBJ2-7
V: TRBV7-2
DNA: TGTGCCAGCAGCTTCCGGGACAGGGAGTCCGAGCAGTACTTC
CDR3: CASSFRDRESEQYF

D: TRBD1
size: NA
J: TRBJ1-4
V: TRBV11-1
DNA: TGTGCCAGCAGCGTTCGGACAGGGGCTAAAGGAAAACTGTTTTTT
CDR3: CASSVRTGAKGKLFF

D: TRBD1
size: NA
J: TRBJ2-7
V: TRBV7-3
DNA: TGTGCCAGCAGCTTAGACCCAGGGGGCTCCTACGAGCTGTACTTC
CDR3: CASSLDPGGSYELYF

D: NA
size: NA
J: TRBJ2-5
V: TRBV7-9
DNA: TGTGCCAGCAGCTCCCCCGCTGGGGGGTACTTC
CDR3: CASSSPAGGYF

D: NA
size: few
J: TRBJ1-5
V: TRBV5-1
DNA: TGCGCCAGCAGCTTCGACGGGGATAGCAATCAGCCCCAGCATTTT
CDR3: CASSFDGDSNQPQHF

D: NA
size: NA
J: TRBJ1-5
V: TRBV24-1
DNA: TGTGCCACCAGTGATTTCGCGGGGACGGGCAATCAGCCCCAGCATTTT
CDR3: CATSDFAGTGNQPQHF

D: TRBD1
size: NA
J: TRBJ2-2
V: TRBV29-1
DNA: TGCAGCGTTAGGGACAGGGATCCCACCGGGGAGCTGTTTTTT
CDR3: CSVRDRDPTGELFF

D: TRBD2
size: many
J: TRBJ2-7
V: TRBV7-9
DNA: TGTGCCAGCAGCACACTAGCGGGCCTACAGTACGAGCAGTACTTC
CDR3: CASSTLAGLQYEQYF

D: TRBD1
size: many
J: TRBJ1-6
V: TRBV2
DNA: TGTGCCAGCAGTGACCAAGGGACAGGGGGTAATTCACCCCTCCACTTT
CDR3: CASSDQGTGGNSPLHF

D: TRBD1
size: many
J: TRBJ2-7
V: TRBV7-9
DNA: TGTGCCAGCAGCTACTCAGGGGGCGTGCAGTACTTC
CDR3: CASSYSGGVQYF

D: NA
size: many
J: TRBJ1-3
V: TRBV7-2
DNA: TGTGCCAGCAGCTTCGGACAGCCCTCTGGAAACACCATATATTTT
CDR3: CASSFGQPSGNTIYF